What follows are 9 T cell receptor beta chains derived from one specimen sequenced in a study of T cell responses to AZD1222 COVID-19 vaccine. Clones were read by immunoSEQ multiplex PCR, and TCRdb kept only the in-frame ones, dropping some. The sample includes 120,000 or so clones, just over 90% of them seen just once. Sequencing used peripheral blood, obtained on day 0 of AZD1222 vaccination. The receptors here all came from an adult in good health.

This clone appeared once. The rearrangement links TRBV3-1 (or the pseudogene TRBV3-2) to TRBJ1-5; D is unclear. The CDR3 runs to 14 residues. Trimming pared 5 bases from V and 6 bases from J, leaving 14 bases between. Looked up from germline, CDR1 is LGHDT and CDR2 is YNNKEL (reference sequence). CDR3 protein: CASSTFGWGQPQHF. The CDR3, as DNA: TGTGCCAGCAGCACCTTCGGATGGGGTCAGCCCCAGCATTTT.

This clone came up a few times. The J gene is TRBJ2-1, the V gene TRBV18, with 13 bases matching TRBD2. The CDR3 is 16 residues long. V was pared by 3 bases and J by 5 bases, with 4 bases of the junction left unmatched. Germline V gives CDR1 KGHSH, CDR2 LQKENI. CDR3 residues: CASSPRGTSGNNEQFF. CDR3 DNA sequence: TGTGCCAGCTCACCCCGAGGGACTAGCGGGAACAATGAGCAGTTCTTC. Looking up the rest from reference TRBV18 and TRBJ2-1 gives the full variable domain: NAGVMQNPRHLVRRRGQEARLRCSPMKGHSHVYWYRQLPEEGLKFMVYLQKENIIDESGMPKERFSAEFPKEGPSILRIQQVVRGDSAAYFCASSPRGTSGNNEQFFGPGTRLTVL.

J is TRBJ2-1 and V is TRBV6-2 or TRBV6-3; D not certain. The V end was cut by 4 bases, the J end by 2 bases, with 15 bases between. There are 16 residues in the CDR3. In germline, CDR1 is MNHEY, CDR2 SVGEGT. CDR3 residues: CASSLRTSRTYNEQFF. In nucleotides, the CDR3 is TGTGCCAGCAGTTTAAGGACGAGTCGTACCTACAATGAGCAGTTCTTC.

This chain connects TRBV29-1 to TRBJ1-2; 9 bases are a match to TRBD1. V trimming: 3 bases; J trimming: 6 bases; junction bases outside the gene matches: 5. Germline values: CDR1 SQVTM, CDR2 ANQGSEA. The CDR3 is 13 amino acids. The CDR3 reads CSVEGQGLDGYTF. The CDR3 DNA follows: TGCAGCGTTGAGGGACAGGGATTGGATGGCTACACCTTC.

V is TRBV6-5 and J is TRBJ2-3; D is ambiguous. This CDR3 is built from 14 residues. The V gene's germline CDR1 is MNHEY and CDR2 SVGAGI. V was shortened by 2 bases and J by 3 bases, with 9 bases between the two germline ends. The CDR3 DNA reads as TGTGCCAGCAGTTACGGCAGTTTGACAGATACGCAGTATTTT. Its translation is CASSYGSLTDTQYF.

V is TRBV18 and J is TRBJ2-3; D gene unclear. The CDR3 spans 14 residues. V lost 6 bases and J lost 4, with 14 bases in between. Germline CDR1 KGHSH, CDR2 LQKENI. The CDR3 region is CASSTSRIPDTQYF. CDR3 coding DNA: TGTGCCAGCTCGACTTCTAGGATCCCAGATACGCAGTATTTT.

The CDR3 nucleotides read TGTGCCAGCTCCCCAAGGACACAGTACAATGAGCAGTTCTTC. This codes for CASSPRTQYNEQFF. V and J are TRBV18 and TRBJ2-1; a possible D gene is TRBD1 (5 bases). CDR3 length: 14 residues. CDR1 and CDR2 from the germline V gene are KGHSH and LQKENI. V was pared by 6 bases and J by 4 bases, with 13 bases between.

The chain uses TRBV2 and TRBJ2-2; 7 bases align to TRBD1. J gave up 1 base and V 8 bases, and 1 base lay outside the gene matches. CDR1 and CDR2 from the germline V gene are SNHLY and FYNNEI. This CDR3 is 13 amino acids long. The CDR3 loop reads CASGQENTGELFF. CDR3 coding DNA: TGTGCCAGCGGACAGGAGAACACCGGGGAGCTGTTTTTT.

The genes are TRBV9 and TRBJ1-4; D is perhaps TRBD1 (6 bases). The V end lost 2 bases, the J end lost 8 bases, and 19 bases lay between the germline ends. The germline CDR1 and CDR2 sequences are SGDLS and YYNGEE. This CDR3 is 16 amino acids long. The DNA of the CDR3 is TGTGCCAGCAGCGTTGGGCGGGGGGCGAATCTGGAAAAACTGTTTTTT. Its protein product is CASSVGRGANLEKLFF.